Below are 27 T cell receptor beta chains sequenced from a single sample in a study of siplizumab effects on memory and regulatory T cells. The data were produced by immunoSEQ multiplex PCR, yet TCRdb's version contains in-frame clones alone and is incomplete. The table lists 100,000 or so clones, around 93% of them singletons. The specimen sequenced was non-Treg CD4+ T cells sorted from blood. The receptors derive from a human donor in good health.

As DNA, the CDR3 is TGTGCCAGCAGCTTCAGGGGAGATACGCAGTATTTT. Translated, it gives CASSFRGDTQYF. V usage is TRBV7-2 and J usage is TRBJ2-3; D perhaps matches TRBD1 (6 bases). The germline V gene encodes CDR1 SGHTA and CDR2 FQGNSA. The germline V and J ends were trimmed by 3 bases and 5 bases, with 6 bases remaining between them. The CDR3 is 12 residues long.

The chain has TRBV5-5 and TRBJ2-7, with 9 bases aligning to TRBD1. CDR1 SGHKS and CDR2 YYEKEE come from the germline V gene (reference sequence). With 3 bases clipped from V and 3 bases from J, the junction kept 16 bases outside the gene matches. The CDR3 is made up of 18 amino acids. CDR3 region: CASSSLGQGGRTDYEQYF. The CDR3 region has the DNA TGTGCCAGCAGCTCATTGGGACAGGGAGGAAGGACGGACTACGAGCAGTACTTC.

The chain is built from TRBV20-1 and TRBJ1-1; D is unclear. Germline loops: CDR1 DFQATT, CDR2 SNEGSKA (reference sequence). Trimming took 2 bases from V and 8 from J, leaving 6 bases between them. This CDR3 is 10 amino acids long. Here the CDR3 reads CSARTGEAFF. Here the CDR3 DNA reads TGCAGTGCTAGAACGGGAGAAGCTTTCTTT.

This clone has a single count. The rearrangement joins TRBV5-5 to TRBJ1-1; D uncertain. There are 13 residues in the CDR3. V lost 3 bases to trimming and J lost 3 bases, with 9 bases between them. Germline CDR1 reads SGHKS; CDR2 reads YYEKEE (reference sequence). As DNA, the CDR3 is TGTGCCAGCAGCTGGAGTGGGGACACTGAAGCTTTCTTT. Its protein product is CASSWSGDTEAFF.

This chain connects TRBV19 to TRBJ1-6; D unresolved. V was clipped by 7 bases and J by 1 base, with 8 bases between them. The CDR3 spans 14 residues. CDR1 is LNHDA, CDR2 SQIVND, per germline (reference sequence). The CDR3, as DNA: TGTGCCAGTAATTCTCATTCCTATAATTCACCCCTCCACTTT. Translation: CASNSHSYNSPLHF.

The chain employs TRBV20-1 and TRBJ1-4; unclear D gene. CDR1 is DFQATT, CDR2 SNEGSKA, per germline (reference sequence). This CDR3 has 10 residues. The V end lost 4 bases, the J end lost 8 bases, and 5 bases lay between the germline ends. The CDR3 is CSAMAEKLFF. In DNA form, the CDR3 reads TGCAGTGCTATGGCCGAAAAACTGTTTTTT.

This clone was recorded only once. The CDR3 nucleotides read TGCGCCAGCGGATCAGGGGAGGGGACAGATACGCAGTATTTT. Its protein product is CASGSGEGTDTQYF. V and J are TRBV5-1 and TRBJ2-3, with D possibly matching TRBD2 (7 bases). This CDR3 has 14 residues. Germline V gene lookup returns CDR1 SGHRS and CDR2 YFSETQ. V lost 7 bases and J lost 3, with 15 bases in between. Based on the CDR3 plus reference TRBV5-1 and TRBJ2-3, the full variable domain is KAGVTQTPRYLIKTRGQQVTLSCSPISGHRSVSWYQQTPGQGLQFLFEYFSETQRNKGNFPGRFSGRQFSNSRSEMNVSTLELGDSALYLCASGSGEGTDTQYFGPGTRLTVL.

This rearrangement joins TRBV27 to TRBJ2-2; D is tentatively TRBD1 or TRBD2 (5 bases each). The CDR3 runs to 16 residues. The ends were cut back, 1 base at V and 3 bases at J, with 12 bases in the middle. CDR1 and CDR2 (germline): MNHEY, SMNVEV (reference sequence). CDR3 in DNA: TGTGCCAGCAGTTTATTCACCGGGACGCACACCGGGGAGCTGTTTTTT. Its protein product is CASSLFTGTHTGELFF.

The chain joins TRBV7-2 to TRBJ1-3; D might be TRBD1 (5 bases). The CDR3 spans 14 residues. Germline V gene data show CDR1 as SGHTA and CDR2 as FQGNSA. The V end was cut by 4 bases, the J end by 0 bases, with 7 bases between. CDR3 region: CASSSTVSGNTIYF. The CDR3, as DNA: TGTGCCAGCAGCTCGACAGTCTCTGGAAACACCATATATTTT. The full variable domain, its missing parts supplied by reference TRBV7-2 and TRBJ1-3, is GAGVSQSPSNKVTEKGKDVELRCDPISGHTALYWYRQSLGQGLEFLIYFQGNSAPDKSGLPSDRFSAERTGGSVSTLTIQRTQQEDSAVYLCASSSTVSGNTIYFGEGSWLTVV.

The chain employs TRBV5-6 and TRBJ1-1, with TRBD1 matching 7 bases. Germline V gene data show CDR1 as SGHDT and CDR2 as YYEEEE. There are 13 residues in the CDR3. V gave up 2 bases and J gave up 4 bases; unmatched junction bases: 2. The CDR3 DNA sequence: TGTGCCAGCAGCTTCCGACAGGGCACTGAAGCTTTCTTT. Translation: CASSFRQGTEAFF. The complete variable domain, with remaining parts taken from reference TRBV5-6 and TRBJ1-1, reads DAGVTQSPTHLIKTRGQQVTLRCSPKSGHDTVSWYQQALGQGPQFIFQYYEEEERQRGNFPDRFSGHQFPNYSSELNVNALLLGDSALYLCASSFRQGTEAFFGQGTRLTVV.

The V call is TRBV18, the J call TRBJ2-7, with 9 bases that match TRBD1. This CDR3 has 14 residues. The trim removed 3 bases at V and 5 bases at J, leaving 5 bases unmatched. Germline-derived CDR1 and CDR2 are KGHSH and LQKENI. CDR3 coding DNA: TGTGCCAGCTCACCTCCGGGACAGGGTAACGAGCAGTACTTC. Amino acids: CASSPPGQGNEQYF.

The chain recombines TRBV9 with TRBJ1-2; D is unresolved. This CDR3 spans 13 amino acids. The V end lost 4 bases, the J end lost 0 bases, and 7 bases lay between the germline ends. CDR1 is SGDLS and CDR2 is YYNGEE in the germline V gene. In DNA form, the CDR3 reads TGTGCCAGCAGCAGGAGTTCTAACTATGGCTACACCTTC. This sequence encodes CASSRSSNYGYTF.

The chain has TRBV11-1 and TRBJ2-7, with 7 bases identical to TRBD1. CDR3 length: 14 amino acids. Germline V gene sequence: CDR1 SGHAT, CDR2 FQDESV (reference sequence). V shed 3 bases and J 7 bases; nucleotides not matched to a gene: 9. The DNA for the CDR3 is TGTGCCAGCAGCTTGCCGGGACAGCTTAGAGAGCAGTACTTC. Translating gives CASSLPGQLREQYF. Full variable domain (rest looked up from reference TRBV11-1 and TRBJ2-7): EAEVAQSPRYKITEKSQAVAFWCDPISGHATLYWYRQILGQGPELLVQFQDESVVDDSQLPKDRFSAERLKGVDSTLKIQPAELGDSAMYLCASSLPGQLREQYFGPGTRLTVT.

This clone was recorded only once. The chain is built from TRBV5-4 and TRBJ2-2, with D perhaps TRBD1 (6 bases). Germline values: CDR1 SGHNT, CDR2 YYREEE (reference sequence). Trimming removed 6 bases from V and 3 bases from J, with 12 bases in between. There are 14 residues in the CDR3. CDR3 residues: CASNFGGDTGELFF. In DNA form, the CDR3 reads TGTGCCAGCAACTTTGGGGGCGACACCGGGGAGCTGTTTTTT.

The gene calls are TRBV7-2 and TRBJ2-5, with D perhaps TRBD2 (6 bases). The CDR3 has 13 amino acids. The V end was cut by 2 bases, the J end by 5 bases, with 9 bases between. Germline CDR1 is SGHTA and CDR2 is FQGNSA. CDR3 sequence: CASSLIGGETQYF. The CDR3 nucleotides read TGTGCCAGCAGCTTAATTGGGGGGGAGACCCAGTACTTC.

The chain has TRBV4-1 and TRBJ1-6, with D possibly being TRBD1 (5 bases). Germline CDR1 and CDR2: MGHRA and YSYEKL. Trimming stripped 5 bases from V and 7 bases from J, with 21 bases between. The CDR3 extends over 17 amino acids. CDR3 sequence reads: CASSLRVGGVGNSPLHF. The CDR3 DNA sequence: TGCGCCAGCAGCTTAAGGGTAGGAGGGGTTGGGAATTCACCCCTCCACTTT.

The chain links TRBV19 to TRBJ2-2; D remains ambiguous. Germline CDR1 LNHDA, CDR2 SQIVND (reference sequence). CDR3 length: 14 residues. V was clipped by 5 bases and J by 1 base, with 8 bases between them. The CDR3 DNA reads TGTGCCAGTAGTTTGGATCTGAACACCGGGGAGCTGTTTTTT. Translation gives CASSLDLNTGELFF. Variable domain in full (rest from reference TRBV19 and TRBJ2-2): DGGITQSPKYLFRKEGQNVTLSCEQNLNHDAMYWYRQDPGQGLRLIYYSQIVNDFQKGDIAEGYSVSREKKESFPLTVTSAQKNPTAFYLCASSLDLNTGELFFGEGSRLTVL.

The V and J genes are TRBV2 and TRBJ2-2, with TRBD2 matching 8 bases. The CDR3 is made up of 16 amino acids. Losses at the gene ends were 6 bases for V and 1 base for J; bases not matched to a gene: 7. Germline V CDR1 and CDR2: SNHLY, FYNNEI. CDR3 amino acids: CASRSSTSENTGELFF. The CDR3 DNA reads TGTGCCAGCAGGAGCTCGACTAGCGAGAACACCGGGGAGCTGTTTTTT.

CDR3 residues: CASYRYGYTF. The CDR3 DNA sequence: TGTGCCAGTTACCGCTATGGCTACACCTTC. V gene TRBV19 combines with J gene TRBJ1-2; unclear D gene. Germline values: CDR1 LNHDA, CDR2 SQIVND (reference sequence). Trimming took off 8 bases at V and 4 bases at J, with 5 bases between the two ends. This CDR3 is 10 amino acids long.

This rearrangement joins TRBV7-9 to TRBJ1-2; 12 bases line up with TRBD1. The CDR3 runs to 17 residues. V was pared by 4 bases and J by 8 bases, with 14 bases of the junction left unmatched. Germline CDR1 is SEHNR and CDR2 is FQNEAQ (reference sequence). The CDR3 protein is CASSSPGQGALGVGYTF. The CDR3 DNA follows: TGTGCCAGCAGCTCACCGGGACAGGGGGCTTTAGGTGTAGGCTACACCTTC.

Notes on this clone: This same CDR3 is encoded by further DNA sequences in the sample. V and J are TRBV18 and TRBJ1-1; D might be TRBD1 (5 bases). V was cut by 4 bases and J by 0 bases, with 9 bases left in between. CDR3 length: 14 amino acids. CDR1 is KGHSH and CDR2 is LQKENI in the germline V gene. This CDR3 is CASSLQGLNTEAFF. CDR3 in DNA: TGTGCCAGCTCACTGCAGGGACTGAACACTGAAGCTTTCTTT.

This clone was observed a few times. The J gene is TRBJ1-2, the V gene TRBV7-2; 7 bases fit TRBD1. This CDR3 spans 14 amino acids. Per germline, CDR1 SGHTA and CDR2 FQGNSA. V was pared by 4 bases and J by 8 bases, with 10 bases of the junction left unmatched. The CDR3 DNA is TGTGCCAGCAGCTATCCGACAGGGACGGCGGGCTACACCTTC. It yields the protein CASSYPTGTAGYTF.

The DNA of the CDR3 is TGTGCCAGCAGACTAGCGGGGGGTATGCATGAGCAGTTCTTC. Protein: CASRLAGGMHEQFF. This chain joins TRBV9 and TRBJ2-1, with 12 bases identical to TRBD2. Trimming cost V 5 bases and J 8 bases; bases outside gene matches: 5. This CDR3 spans 14 amino acids. The germline V gene has CDR1 SGDLS and CDR2 YYNGEE.

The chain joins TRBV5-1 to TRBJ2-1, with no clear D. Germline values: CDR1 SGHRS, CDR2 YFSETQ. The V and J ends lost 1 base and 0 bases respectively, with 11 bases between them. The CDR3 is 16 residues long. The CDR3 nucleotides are TGCGCCAGCAGCTTGAGACGTGGAAGCTCCTACAATGAGCAGTTCTTC. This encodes CASSLRRGSSYNEQFF. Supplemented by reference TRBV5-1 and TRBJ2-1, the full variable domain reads KAGVTQTPRYLIKTRGQQVTLSCSPISGHRSVSWYQQTPGQGLQFLFEYFSETQRNKGNFPGRFSGRQFSNSRSEMNVSTLELGDSALYLCASSLRRGSSYNEQFFGPGTRLTVL.

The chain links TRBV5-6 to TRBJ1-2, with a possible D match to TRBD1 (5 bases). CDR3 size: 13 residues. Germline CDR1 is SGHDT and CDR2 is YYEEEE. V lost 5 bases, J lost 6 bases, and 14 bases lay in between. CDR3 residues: CASRRPGLHGYTF. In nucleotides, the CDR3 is TGTGCCAGCAGGAGACCGGGACTCCATGGCTACACCTTC.

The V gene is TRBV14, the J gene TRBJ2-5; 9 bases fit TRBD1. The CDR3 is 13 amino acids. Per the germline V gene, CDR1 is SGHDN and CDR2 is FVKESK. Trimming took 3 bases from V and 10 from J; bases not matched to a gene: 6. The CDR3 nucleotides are TGTGCCAGCAGCCACATGGACAGGGGTATCCAGTACTTC. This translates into CASSHMDRGIQYF.

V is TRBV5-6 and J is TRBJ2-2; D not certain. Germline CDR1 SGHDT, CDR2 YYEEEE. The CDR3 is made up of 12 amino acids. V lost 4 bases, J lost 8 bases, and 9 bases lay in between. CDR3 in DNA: TGTGCCAGCAGCCGTGAGCTGGGGGAGCTGTTTTTT. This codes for CASSRELGELFF. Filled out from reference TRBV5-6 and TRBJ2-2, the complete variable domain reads DAGVTQSPTHLIKTRGQQVTLRCSPKSGHDTVSWYQQALGQGPQFIFQYYEEEERQRGNFPDRFSGHQFPNYSSELNVNALLLGDSALYLCASSRELGELFFGEGSRLTVL.